Listed here are 23 T cell receptor beta chains from one sample, sequenced in a study of blood T cells in healthy people across ages. PCR was performed a second time for about 6 to 11 cycles using a sample-barcoded 5' primer and a J-beta primer mix. One entry per CDR3 protein results from TCRdb running MiXCR on the 5' RACE reads. The table records about 1,800,000 distinct CDR3 sequences, about 30% of them present only once. Material: blood. The receptors derive from a woman in her twenties or thirties in good health.

This clonotype occurred a few times. V and J are TRBV29-1 and TRBJ2-3, with TRBD2 identical over 11 bases. V lost 2 bases and J lost 6; bases outside the gene matches: 7. In germline, CDR1 is SQVTM, CDR2 ANQGSEA. CDR3 length: 15 amino acids. The CDR3 spells CSVESLAGGTDTQYF. In DNA form, the CDR3 reads TGCAGCGTTGAATCGCTAGCGGGAGGTACCGATACGCAGTATTTT.

V and J are TRBV5-5 and TRBJ1-1; 7 positions match TRBD1. CDR1 is SGHKS, CDR2 YYEKEE, per germline (reference sequence). The CDR3 loop spans 17 amino acids. Trimming cost V 5 bases and J 1 base; bases outside gene matches: 14. The CDR3 nucleotides read TGTGCCAGCAGAAGGACAGGATTGGGTAGTGGGAACACTGAAGCTTTCTTT. Translation: CASRRTGLGSGNTEAFF.

The chain has TRBV12-3 or TRBV12-4 and TRBJ2-3; D uncertain. V shed 5 bases and J shed 6 bases, with 18 bases lying between them. This CDR3 is built from 15 residues. CDR3 coding DNA: TGTGCCAGCAGTCCCTGGATCCGGGCAGGTGATACGCAGTATTTT. Protein: CASSPWIRAGDTQYF.

This clonotype turned up a few times. V gene TRBV6-2 or TRBV6-3 combines with J gene TRBJ2-7, with TRBD2 matching 10 bases. The V gene's germline CDR1 is MNHEY and CDR2 SVGEGT. This CDR3 has 16 amino acids. The V and J ends lost 5 bases and 2 bases, in that order; junction bases with no gene match: 9. The CDR3 nucleotides read TGTGCCAGCAGTCCCGCGGGAAGCGGGAGGGCCTACGAGCAGTACTTC. Its translation: CASSPAGSGRAYEQYF.

This clonotype showed up just a few times. The J gene is TRBJ2-5, the V gene TRBV6-1; possibly TRBD1 or TRBD2 for D (7 bases each). V shed 8 bases and J shed 5 bases, with 18 bases lying between them. In germline, CDR1 is MNHNS, CDR2 SASEGT. The length of the CDR3 is 14 residues. DNA of the CDR3: TGTGCCAGCGCCAGGGGGGGGTCAACGGAGACCCAGTACTTC. Its protein product is CASARGGSTETQYF.

On this clonotype itself: Being one base from a much bigger clone, this may be a read error. This sequence joins TRBV4-1 and TRBJ2-7, with D possibly being TRBD1 or TRBD2 (5 bases each). The CDR3 runs 15 residues. Germline CDR1 reads MGHRA; CDR2 reads YSYEKL. CDR3 sequence (DNA): TGCGCCAACAGCCCTGAAGGGGCTCGAGGGAACGAGCAGTACTTC. It codes for CANSPEGARGNEQYF.

The rearrangement links TRBV20-1 to TRBJ2-3, with D hard to call. V lost 6 bases and J 5 bases, leaving 6 bases between the germline ends. Germline V gives CDR1 DFQATT, CDR2 SNEGSKA (reference sequence). This CDR3 contains 10 residues. Here the CDR3 reads CSAEQDTQYF. The CDR3 DNA reads TGCAGTGCCGAGCAAGATACGCAGTATTTT.

V usage is TRBV2 and J usage is TRBJ2-1; D uncertain. Germline CDR1 reads SNHLY; CDR2 reads FYNNEI. This CDR3 region has 14 residues. V lost 7 bases and J lost 3, with 13 bases in between. The CDR3 protein is CASTSLRVYNEQFF. CDR3 nucleotides: TGTGCCAGCACATCACTACGAGTCTACAATGAGCAGTTCTTC.

The chain has TRBV30 and TRBJ2-1, with D possibly matching TRBD1 (7 bases). Germline assignment: CDR1 GTSNPN and CDR2 SVGIG (reference sequence). There are 14 residues in the CDR3. The germline V and J ends were trimmed by 4 bases and 7 bases, with 17 bases remaining between them. DNA of the CDR3: TGTGCCTGGATTACAGGGGACTGGGAGAATGAGCAGTTCTTC. It yields the protein CAWITGDWENEQFF.

The sample holds a few counts of this clonotype. V is TRBV30 and J is TRBJ2-4, with 10 bases fitting TRBD2. The CDR3 is made up of 12 amino acids. The germline CDR1 and CDR2 sequences are GTSNPN and SVGIG (reference sequence). V shed 4 bases and J 11 bases; nucleotides not matched to a gene: 5. Here the CDR3 reads CAWTPAGGFQYF. In DNA form, the CDR3 reads TGTGCCTGGACCCCAGCGGGGGGGTTTCAGTACTTC.

This chain connects TRBV11-1 to TRBJ2-3; a possible D gene is TRBD2 (6 bases). V gave up 5 bases and J gave up 3 bases, with 15 bases separating them. CDR1 is SGHAT, CDR2 FQDESV, per germline (reference sequence). There are 15 residues in the CDR3. The CDR3 DNA reads TGTGCCAGCAGCCGGCGGGAACGACAGACAGATACGCAGTATTTT. Translating it yields CASSRRERQTDTQYF.

This clonotype has a handful of counts. Its ends do not fully match the called genes, so a read error is possible. In nucleotides, the CDR3 is TGCAGTGCTGGAGAACAGAGCTCTGGGGCCAACGTCCTGACTTTC. Residues: CSAGEQSSGANVLTF. The V and J genes are TRBV20-1 and TRBJ2-6, with D uncertain. The CDR3 covers 15 residues. Germline V gives CDR1 DFQATT, CDR2 SNEGSKA (reference sequence).

This clonotype was observed at least ten times. The chain joins TRBV18 to TRBJ2-7; D may be TRBD1 (6 bases). The CDR3 has 14 amino acids. From germline, CDR1 is KGHSH and CDR2 LQKENI. Trimming cost V 5 bases and J 2 bases, with 13 bases left between them. CDR3: CASSYRVRAYEQYF. CDR3 DNA sequence: TGTGCCAGCTCATACAGGGTACGGGCCTACGAGCAGTACTTC.

The J gene is TRBJ2-3, the V gene TRBV7-9, with D possibly being TRBD1 (5 bases). Germline CDR1 reads SEHNR; CDR2 reads FQNEAQ (reference sequence). Trimming left V 3 bases short and J 2 bases short, with 12 bases between. This CDR3 has 15 residues. CDR3 DNA: TGTGCCAGCAGCTTCTCCTCGACAGCCACAGATACGCAGTATTTT. It codes for CASSFSSTATDTQYF.

Ten or more counts support this clonotype. This chain connects TRBV29-1 to TRBJ2-7; TRBD2 matches at 10 bases. J was trimmed by 1 base and V by 3 bases; bases with no gene match: 3. Germline V gene sequence: CDR1 SQVTM, CDR2 ANQGSEA. The CDR3 is made up of 14 amino acids. The CDR3 sequence is CSVDLAGASYEQYF. The CDR3 coding sequence is TGCAGCGTTGACCTAGCGGGGGCATCCTACGAGCAGTACTTC.

The chain uses TRBV4-1 and TRBJ1-1; D call uncertain. With 6 bases removed from V and 8 bases from J, the gap between germline ends came to 10 bases. This CDR3 region has 11 residues. The germline gives CDR1 MGHRA, CDR2 YSYEKL. The CDR3 DNA sequence: TGCGCCAGCAGTCCTACCGACGAAGCTTTCTTT. Translating it yields CASSPTDEAFF.

This clonotype has ten or more counts. The rearrangement joins TRBV10-3 to TRBJ1-1; D is undetermined. The length of the CDR3 is 10 residues. CDR1 and CDR2 (germline): ENHRY, SYGVKD. V was shortened by 6 bases and J by 7 bases, with 6 bases between the two germline ends. The CDR3 protein is CAIRDFEAFF. CDR3 in DNA: TGTGCCATCAGGGACTTTGAAGCTTTCTTT.

The rearrangement joins TRBV29-1 to TRBJ1-1; D unresolved. Germline CDR1 is SQVTM and CDR2 is ANQGSEA. The germline V and J ends were trimmed by 5 bases and 6 bases, with 16 bases remaining between them. CDR3 size: 13 residues. CDR3 coding DNA: TGCAGCGTTTTTAGGGTTCCTCACGCTGAAGCTTTCTTT. It specifies CSVFRVPHAEAFF.

V is TRBV5-1 and J is TRBJ2-1; 7 bases align to TRBD1. This CDR3 comprises 16 residues. J lost 4 bases, V lost 1 base, and 8 bases had no gene match. From germline, CDR1 is SGHRS and CDR2 YFSETQ. Here the CDR3 reads CASSLSRDRIYNEQFF. CDR3 nucleotides: TGCGCCAGCAGCTTGAGCCGGGACAGAATTTACAATGAGCAGTTCTTC.

In this sample, this clonotype turned up a few times. The germline gene is not matched at one end of the junction; a read error may be the cause. The genes are TRBV19 and TRBJ1-5; D remains unclear. This CDR3 spans 14 amino acids. Germline assignment: CDR1 LNHDA and CDR2 SQIVND (reference sequence). This CDR3 is CASHETPENRPQHF. In DNA form, the CDR3 reads TGTGCCAGTCACGAGACACCGGAGAATCGGCCCCAGCATTTT.

Many counts were recorded for this clonotype. This chain uses TRBV20-1 with TRBJ2-5; D not resolved. This CDR3 has 12 amino acids. Germline V gene lookup returns CDR1 DFQATT and CDR2 SNEGSKA (reference sequence). V lost 6 bases, J lost 3 bases, and 11 bases lay in between. CDR3 DNA: TGCAGTGCGCAACTTGAGGAAGAGACCCAGTACTTC. It is translated as CSAQLEEETQYF.

The sample holds many counts of this clonotype. The chain uses TRBV12-3 or TRBV12-4 and TRBJ2-5; 11 positions agree with TRBD2. There are 14 residues in the CDR3. Germline trimming cut 5 bases from V and 5 bases from J; bases unmatched to any gene: 4. DNA for the CDR3: TGTGCCAGCAGTACACTAGCGGGGGTTGAGACCCAGTACTTC. Its translation is CASSTLAGVETQYF.

The V call is TRBV20-1, the J call TRBJ2-1, with 7 positions matching TRBD2. CDR3 length: 16 residues. V lost 4 bases, J lost 3 bases, and 12 bases stayed unmatched. The germline CDR1 and CDR2 sequences are DFQATT and SNEGSKA (reference sequence). The CDR3 loop is CSATQRGSGRYNEQFF. In DNA form, the CDR3 reads TGCAGTGCTACCCAACGGGGTAGCGGGCGCTACAATGAGCAGTTCTTC.